Listed below are T cell receptor beta chains from one sample, sequenced in a study of beta chain features in type 1 diabetes. Clones were sequenced by immunoSEQ multiplex PCR, and TCRdb holds only the in-frame ones, with some missing. The data show 25,000 to 30,000 clones, with 55% to 60% seen just once and 1.3% to 1.5% held by the top ten. Input material: Tregs from blood. The receptor source for this set is a woman aged 18 to 35 with type 1 diabetes. CDR3s include the opening cysteine and the closing phenylalanine or tryptophan.

>TRBJ2-7|TRBV29-1
CSAAEDRSYEQYF
>TRBJ1-2|TRBV30
CAWDRGRSYTF
>TRBJ2-5|TRBV5-5
CASSPGHIQETQYF
>TRBJ2-5|TRBV4-3
CASSLDRGETQYF
>TRBJ1-5|TRBV4-2
CASSQDQGQPQHF
>TRBJ2-3|TRBV5-1
CASSPGQGATDTQYF
>TRBJ2-1|TRBV10-3
CAISERTGGGDEQFF
>TRBJ2-3|TRBV30
CAWSLAGVDTQYF
>TRBJ2-5|TRBV6-1
CASRPTSGGTQYF
>TRBJ2-2|TRBV7-9
CASRGQGTTGELFF
>TRBJ2-1|TRBV6-1
CASIRTVDNEQFF
>TRBJ2-2|TRBV7-9
CASSFSRGRTNTGELFF
>TRBJ2-2|TRBV5-6
CASSPGTGISGELFF
>TRBJ2-1|TRBV7-3
CASSPAGDYNEQFF
>TRBJ2-5|TRBV7-8
CASSLRGGSGETQYF
>TRBJ2-2|TRBV5-1
CASTRTLNTGELFF
>TRBJ2-1|TRBV5-1
CASSLGTGGGREQFF
>TRBJ2-3|TRBV10-3
CAISESTRVDTQYF
>TRBJ1-4|TRBV30
CARSGTGYEKLFF
>TRBJ2-1|TRBV7-9
CASSLRAGTSGSHEQFF
>TRBJ2-1|TRBV2
CASSGDRRAAYNEQFF
>TRBJ2-3|TRBV27
CASSITMPSGQASTDTQYF
>TRBJ2-1|TRBV28
CASSHYEQFF
>TRBJ2-2|TRBV30
CAWGTVGGELFF
>TRBJ1-3|TRBV9
CASSPRQGSGNTIYF
>TRBJ2-1|TRBV7-9
CASSLVGSYNEQFF
>TRBJ2-1|TRBV19
CASSTRQVKFF
>TRBJ2-7|TRBV7-2
CASTSGTVTYEQYF
>TRBJ1-1|TRBV6-5
CASTRIQGTEAFF
>TRBJ2-3|TRBV5-1
CASSLSTSGRAGDTQYF
>TRBJ1-2|TRBV7-9
CASSLSGQGGDGYTF
>TRBJ2-2|TRBV9
CASMGQISTGELFF
>TRBJ1-1|TRBV4-1
CASSQVVLNTEAFF
>TRBJ1-2|TRBV5-1
CASSLSDWDRGMSYGYTF
>TRBJ2-2|TRBV5-6
CASSALGGTGELFF
>TRBJ2-1|TRBV5-5
CASSPGLAEYNEQFF
>TRBJ2-7|TRBV9
CASSRTSGTTYEQYF
>TRBJ1-2|TRBV19
CASKRDYGYTF
>TRBJ2-5|TRBV7-9
CASSLLGLAGETQYF
>TRBJ2-1|TRBV19
CASSIASAGQGKGEQFF
>TRBJ1-4|TRBV6-5
CASSFLAGPGSEKLFF
>TRBJ2-1|TRBV5-1
CASSSQDRSYNEQFF
>TRBJ1-4|TRBV19
CASSIAAGTGGQKLFF
>TRBJ2-5|TRBV4-1
CASSQDRGLAGLQETQYF
>TRBJ1-4|TRBV28
CASSIPRINEKLFF
>TRBJ2-3|TRBV5-1
CASSLASEEDTQYF
>TRBJ2-7|TRBV19
CASSMPGGSVYEQYF
>TRBJ2-2|TRBV5-6
CASSFRDRATGELFF
>TRBJ2-2|TRBV5-1
CASSLLRADTGELFF